This T cell receptor beta chain was sequenced for a study of blood T cell repertoires in COVID-19. The overall study: T cells, B-cell-depleted T cells, or PBMCs provided the cDNA or gDNA that served as material.

As handled by the study authors: Amplifying reference gene primers gave estimates of nucleated cell counts. This table comes from immunoSEQ multiplex PCR, and its TCRdb copy is limited to in-frame clones, with some not included. V, J and clone size derive from that table, while D and trimming were established from the DNA sequence. The repertoire consists of roughly 200,000 clones, with approximately 90% occurring once and the leading ten covering 10%. Those who participated ranged in age from roughly 18 to 89 years and resided in about two dozen US areas. Participant-given clinical history determined each cohort assignment. V was pared by 3 bases and J by 6 bases, with 21 bases between. This CDR3 is 16 amino acids long. Looked up from germline, CDR1 is GTSNPN and CDR2 is SVGIG (reference sequence).

Source material: PBMCs or T cells enriched from blood (not recorded which). The chain links TRBV30 to TRBJ2-1; possibly TRBD2 for D (7 bases). This clonotype was obtained from a man aged 18 to 35 with acute COVID-19. CDR3 region: CAWRVYLTGRGNEQFF. The DNA for the CDR3 is TGTGCCTGGAGAGTATATCTAACAGGGAGGGGCAATGAGCAGTTCTTC.